These T cell receptor beta chains were read from a single sample in a study of response to subunit inactivated influenza vaccine. TCRdb processed the RT-PCR reads anew with MiXCR; each CDR3 protein has one entry. The sample shows hundreds of thousands of distinct CDR3 sequences, over 25% of them seen only once. The sample was CD4+ T cells sorted from PBMCs, taken 5 to 6 days after vaccination. The receptors were sampled from a man aged 45 to 65 who received an inactivated influenza vaccine. The CDR3 runs from the conserved cysteine through the conserved F or W. A D gene is named only where the DNA matches it firmly. A clone size is listed for some rows: how often the clone was seen (once, few, many), or a class if it is expanded.

abundance: many
j_gene: TRBJ1-1
v_gene: TRBV7-9
d_gene: NA
CDR3aa: CASSPQGMNTEAFF
CDR3nt: TGTGCCAGCAGCCCACAGGGCATGAACACTGAAGCTTTCTTT

abundance: NA
j_gene: TRBJ2-1
v_gene: TRBV4-3
d_gene: TRBD2
CDR3aa: CASSQDPRLAGDNEQFF
CDR3nt: TGCGCCAGCAGCCAAGATCCCAGACTAGCAGGAGACAATGAGCAGTTCTTC

abundance: NA
j_gene: TRBJ2-1
v_gene: TRBV24-1
d_gene: TRBD2
CDR3aa: CATSDFTGTNSYNEQFF
CDR3nt: TGTGCCACCAGTGATTTCACCGGGACTAACTCCTACAATGAGCAGTTCTTC

abundance: few
j_gene: TRBJ2-5
v_gene: TRBV10-3
d_gene: NA
CDR3aa: CAISPGGETQYF
CDR3nt: TGTGCCATCAGTCCCGGGGGCGAGACCCAGTACTTC

abundance: few
j_gene: TRBJ2-5
v_gene: TRBV20-1
d_gene: TRBD2
CDR3aa: CSARVAGGLETQYF
CDR3nt: TGCAGTGCTAGGGTAGCGGGGGGATTGGAGACCCAGTACTTC

abundance: NA
j_gene: TRBJ1-2
v_gene: TRBV28
d_gene: NA
CDR3aa: CASSWGGVAYGYTF
CDR3nt: TGTGCCAGCAGTTGGGGGGGGGTAGCTTATGGCTACACCTTC

abundance: NA
j_gene: TRBJ2-3
v_gene: TRBV5-1
d_gene: NA
CDR3aa: CASSLGDQGADTQYF
CDR3nt: TGCGCCAGCAGCTTGGGTGATCAGGGCGCAGATACGCAGTATTTT

abundance: once
j_gene: TRBJ2-5
v_gene: TRBV7-9
d_gene: TRBD2
CDR3aa: CASRTSAQETQYF
CDR3nt: TGTGCCAGCAGGACTAGCGCCCAAGAGACCCAGTACTTC

abundance: NA
j_gene: TRBJ2-3
v_gene: TRBV4-2
d_gene: TRBD2
CDR3aa: CASSQDLAGASTDTQYF
CDR3nt: TGTGCCAGCAGCCAGGATCTAGCGGGAGCCTCCACAGATACGCAGTATTTT

abundance: many
j_gene: TRBJ2-1
v_gene: TRBV12-3/TRBV12-4
d_gene: NA
CDR3aa: CASSRGSPYNEQFF
CDR3nt: TGTGCCAGCAGTCGGGGCTCACCCTACAATGAGCAGTTCTTC

abundance: NA
j_gene: TRBJ2-1
v_gene: TRBV7-9
d_gene: NA
CDR3aa: CASSLGLARRNEQFF
CDR3nt: TGTGCCAGCAGCTTGGGCCTAGCCCGTAGGAATGAGCAGTTCTTC

abundance: NA
j_gene: TRBJ2-5
v_gene: TRBV7-9
d_gene: NA
CDR3aa: CASSIKYPRASGTQYF
CDR3nt: TGTGCCAGCAGCATAAAGTACCCCAGGGCCTCCGGGACCCAGTACTTC

abundance: few
j_gene: TRBJ2-1
v_gene: TRBV12-3/TRBV12-4
d_gene: TRBD2
CDR3aa: CASSHGTSGSPWYNEQFF
CDR3nt: TGTGCCAGCAGTCACGGGACTAGCGGGTCCCCTTGGTACAATGAGCAGTTCTTC

abundance: NA
j_gene: TRBJ2-1
v_gene: TRBV3-1
d_gene: TRBD2
CDR3aa: CASGLSGAYNEQFF
CDR3nt: TGTGCCAGCGGGCTTAGCGGGGCCTACAATGAGCAGTTCTTC

abundance: NA
j_gene: TRBJ2-7
v_gene: TRBV20-1
d_gene: TRBD2
CDR3aa: CSAHPGLARGEQYF
CDR3nt: TGCAGTGCTCATCCGGGACTAGCAAGGGGGGAGCAGTACTTC

abundance: NA
j_gene: TRBJ2-3
v_gene: TRBV20-1
d_gene: NA
CDR3aa: CSAADTDTQYF
CDR3nt: TGCAGTGCGGCAGACACAGATACGCAGTATTTT

abundance: NA
j_gene: TRBJ2-7
v_gene: TRBV14
d_gene: TRBD1
CDR3aa: CASSPGLRQGFSYEQYF
CDR3nt: TGTGCCAGCAGCCCGGGGCTGAGACAGGGGTTTTCCTACGAGCAGTACTTC

abundance: few
j_gene: TRBJ2-2
v_gene: TRBV6-7
d_gene: NA
CDR3aa: CASSSTKSNTGELFF
CDR3nt: TGTGCCAGCAGTTCTACCAAATCGAACACCGGGGAGCTGTTTTTT

abundance: NA
j_gene: TRBJ2-3
v_gene: TRBV21-1
d_gene: NA
CDR3aa: CASNGKHLDTQYF
CDR3nt: TGTGCCAGTAATGGGAAACATTTAGATACGCAGTATTTT

abundance: NA
j_gene: TRBJ2-7
v_gene: TRBV20-1
d_gene: TRBD2
CDR3aa: CSARLSGGAGEQYF
CDR3nt: TGCAGTGCTAGACTAAGCGGGGGGGCCGGTGAGCAGTACTTC

abundance: few
j_gene: TRBJ2-7
v_gene: TRBV6-2/TRBV6-3
d_gene: NA
CDR3aa: CASSPKGRTALHEQYF
CDR3nt: TGTGCCAGCAGTCCTAAAGGCCGGACCGCGCTTCACGAGCAGTACTTC

abundance: few
j_gene: TRBJ2-1
v_gene: TRBV4-3
d_gene: NA
CDR3aa: CASSQDRRTYNEQFF
CDR3nt: TGCGCCAGCAGCCAAGATCGACGGACCTACAATGAGCAGTTCTTC

abundance: few
j_gene: TRBJ2-7
v_gene: TRBV7-6
d_gene: NA
CDR3aa: CASSLRVGSYEQYF
CDR3nt: TGTGCCAGCAGCTTACGTGTAGGGTCCTACGAGCAGTACTTC

abundance: few
j_gene: TRBJ2-1
v_gene: TRBV20-1
d_gene: TRBD2
CDR3aa: CSATLAGSYNEQFF
CDR3nt: TGCAGTGCCACACTAGCGGGATCTTACAATGAGCAGTTCTTC

abundance: NA
j_gene: TRBJ1-5
v_gene: TRBV20-1
d_gene: NA
CDR3aa: CSARVLQGEGQPQHF
CDR3nt: TGCAGTGCTAGAGTGTTACAGGGAGAAGGGCAGCCCCAGCATTTT

abundance: few
j_gene: TRBJ1-1
v_gene: TRBV20-1
d_gene: NA
CDR3aa: CSAGYGGSRTTQAFF
CDR3nt: TGCAGTGCAGGGTACGGGGGATCCCGTACAACCCAAGCTTTCTTT

abundance: few
j_gene: TRBJ1-6
v_gene: TRBV5-1
d_gene: TRBD1
CDR3aa: CASGTENSPLHF
CDR3nt: TGCGCCAGCGGGACAGAAAATTCACCCCTCCACTTT

abundance: NA
j_gene: TRBJ1-1
v_gene: TRBV3-1
d_gene: TRBD1
CDR3aa: CASSQNWDRVNTEAFF
CDR3nt: TGTGCCAGCAGCCAAAACTGGGACAGGGTGAACACTGAAGCTTTCTTT

abundance: NA
j_gene: TRBJ1-2
v_gene: TRBV20-1
d_gene: NA
CDR3aa: CSAPPRPTNGYTF
CDR3nt: TGCAGTGCACCCCCACGCCCGACGAATGGCTACACCTTC

abundance: few
j_gene: TRBJ1-6
v_gene: TRBV12-3/TRBV12-4
d_gene: TRBD1
CDR3aa: CASSPQGATNNSPLHF
CDR3nt: TGTGCCAGCAGCCCGCAGGGGGCCACTAATAATTCACCCCTCCACTTT

abundance: few
j_gene: TRBJ2-3
v_gene: TRBV5-1
d_gene: NA
CDR3aa: CASRRGVATADTQYF
CDR3nt: TGCGCCAGCAGACGAGGAGTAGCGACGGCAGATACGCAGTATTTT

abundance: NA
j_gene: TRBJ1-4
v_gene: TRBV18
d_gene: TRBD1
CDR3aa: CASSPRGQVDEKLFF
CDR3nt: TGTGCCAGCTCACCGAGGGGACAGGTGGATGAAAAACTGTTTTTT

abundance: NA
j_gene: TRBJ2-7
v_gene: TRBV12-3/TRBV12-4
d_gene: NA
CDR3aa: CASSYRQSLSSYEQYF
CDR3nt: TGTGCCAGCAGTTACCGACAGTCCCTTAGCTCCTACGAGCAGTACTTC

abundance: NA
j_gene: TRBJ1-1
v_gene: TRBV5-1
d_gene: NA
CDR3aa: CASRRNRDWTRGEAFF
CDR3nt: TGCGCCAGCAGGCGAAACCGTGACTGGACGAGAGGTGAAGCTTTCTTT

abundance: once
j_gene: TRBJ2-5
v_gene: TRBV20-1
d_gene: TRBD1
CDR3aa: CSATARQGQETQYF
CDR3nt: TGCAGTGCTACCGCCCGACAGGGCCAAGAGACCCAGTACTTC

abundance: NA
j_gene: TRBJ2-1
v_gene: TRBV12-3/TRBV12-4
d_gene: NA
CDR3aa: CASSWFLGTSHNEQFF
CDR3nt: TGTGCCAGCAGTTGGTTTTTGGGGACAAGTCACAATGAGCAGTTCTTC

abundance: NA
j_gene: TRBJ2-7
v_gene: TRBV20-1
d_gene: NA
CDR3aa: CSARDPGRLAYEQYF
CDR3nt: TGCAGTGCTAGAGATCCCGGGCGATTAGCCTACGAGCAGTACTTC

abundance: many
j_gene: TRBJ2-3
v_gene: TRBV3-1
d_gene: TRBD2
CDR3aa: CASTGAGEAADTQYF
CDR3nt: TGTGCCAGCACCGGAGCGGGAGAAGCGGCAGATACGCAGTATTTT

abundance: NA
j_gene: TRBJ2-5
v_gene: TRBV9
d_gene: NA
CDR3aa: CASSVGGEETQYF
CDR3nt: TGTGCCAGCAGCGTAGGTGGAGAAGAGACCCAGTACTTC

abundance: few
j_gene: TRBJ2-5
v_gene: TRBV7-9
d_gene: NA
CDR3aa: CASAISAGRVRETQYF
CDR3nt: TGTGCCAGCGCTATAAGTGCAGGCAGGGTACGTGAGACCCAGTACTTC

abundance: NA
j_gene: TRBJ2-3
v_gene: TRBV11-2
d_gene: NA
CDR3aa: CASRNWKAISHTDTQYF
CDR3nt: TGTGCCAGCAGAAATTGGAAGGCCATTTCTCACACAGATACGCAGTATTTT

abundance: NA
j_gene: TRBJ2-3
v_gene: TRBV12-3/TRBV12-4
d_gene: TRBD2
CDR3aa: CASSSDPGLANTDTQYF
CDR3nt: TGTGCCAGCAGTTCCGACCCGGGACTAGCGAACACAGATACGCAGTATTTT

abundance: few
j_gene: TRBJ2-3
v_gene: TRBV6-1
d_gene: TRBD1
CDR3aa: CASRPGQGFTDTQYF
CDR3nt: TGTGCCAGCAGACCCGGACAGGGGTTCACAGATACGCAGTATTTT

abundance: NA
j_gene: TRBJ2-4
v_gene: TRBV11-2
d_gene: NA
CDR3aa: CASSFWTSRRDPVFKNIQYF
CDR3nt: TGTGCCAGCAGCTTTTGGACTTCACGGAGGGACCCAGTGTTCAAAAACATTCAGTACTTC

abundance: many
j_gene: TRBJ2-7
v_gene: TRBV5-1
d_gene: TRBD1
CDR3aa: CASSLATGKPYEQYF
CDR3nt: TGCGCCAGCAGCTTAGCGACAGGGAAACCCTACGAGCAGTACTTC